A selection of T cell receptor beta chains follows, all from one sample in a study of cytomegalovirus exposure and HLA in healthy donors. TCRdb keeps only in-frame clones here, not all; method: immunoSEQ multiplex PCR. The repertoire has about 73,000 clones, 75% of them found once; the top ten carry 9.5% to 15%. Sequencing was performed on PBMCs. These receptors originate from a man between 65 and 85 years old in good health and CMV-seronegative. Each CDR3 is given with its conserved first and last residue. Fields, in order: D gene, clone size, V gene, J gene, CDR3 protein, CDR3 DNA. D genes are given only for firm matches. Only part of the rows carry a size: once, few, many, or a class if the clone is expanded.

d_gene: -; abundance: -; v_gene: TRBV5-1; j_gene: TRBJ1-2; CDR3aa: CASSLATALYGYTF; CDR3nt: TGCGCCAGCAGCTTAGCCACAGCTCTCTATGGCTACACCTTC
d_gene: -; abundance: -; v_gene: TRBV19; j_gene: TRBJ1-5; CDR3aa: CASNNRVDQPQHF; CDR3nt: TGTGCCAGTAATAACAGAGTAGATCAGCCCCAGCATTTT
d_gene: TRBD2; abundance: -; v_gene: TRBV7-2; j_gene: TRBJ2-1; CDR3aa: CASSWGTSEYNEQFF; CDR3nt: TGTGCCAGCAGCTGGGGGACTAGCGAATACAATGAGCAGTTCTTC
d_gene: TRBD1; abundance: -; v_gene: TRBV30; j_gene: TRBJ1-1; CDR3aa: CAWSNDRVNTEAFF; CDR3nt: TGTGCCTGGAGCAACGACAGGGTGAACACTGAAGCTTTCTTT
d_gene: TRBD2; abundance: few; v_gene: TRBV7-9; j_gene: TRBJ2-3; CDR3aa: CASSSRAFTGGLTDTQYF; CDR3nt: TGTGCCAGCAGCTCCCGGGCATTTACGGGGGGTCTCACAGATACGCAGTATTTT
d_gene: TRBD1; abundance: -; v_gene: TRBV5-1; j_gene: TRBJ1-4; CDR3aa: CASREGAAEKLFF; CDR3nt: TGCGCCAGCAGGGAGGGGGCGGCGGAAAAACTGTTTTTT
d_gene: TRBD1; abundance: -; v_gene: TRBV6-1; j_gene: TRBJ1-1; CDR3aa: CASNKAGTGYIEAFF; CDR3nt: TGTGCCAGCAACAAAGCCGGGACAGGGTATATTGAAGCTTTCTTT
d_gene: -; abundance: once; v_gene: TRBV28; j_gene: TRBJ1-4; CDR3aa: CASRKGGVAEKLFF; CDR3nt: TGTGCCAGCAGGAAAGGGGGGGTAGCTGAAAAACTGTTTTTT
d_gene: -; abundance: -; v_gene: TRBV30; j_gene: TRBJ2-2; CDR3aa: CAWRALAAGGELFF; CDR3nt: TGTGCCTGGAGGGCCTTGGCCGCGGGCGGGGAGCTGTTTTTT
d_gene: -; abundance: -; v_gene: TRBV7-2; j_gene: TRBJ2-3; CDR3aa: CASSLASSGTDTQYF; CDR3nt: TGTGCCAGCAGCTTAGCGTCCAGCGGCACAGATACGCAGTATTTT
d_gene: -; abundance: -; v_gene: TRBV6-6; j_gene: TRBJ1-5; CDR3aa: CASRHSSASNQPQHF; CDR3nt: TGTGCCAGCAGGCACTCCTCCGCGAGCAATCAGCCCCAGCATTTT
d_gene: -; abundance: few; v_gene: TRBV7-2; j_gene: TRBJ1-4; CDR3aa: CASSLALPPQGTNEKLFF; CDR3nt: TGTGCCAGCAGCTTAGCGCTACCCCCTCAGGGGACTAATGAAAAACTGTTTTTT
d_gene: -; abundance: once; v_gene: TRBV30; j_gene: TRBJ1-6; CDR3aa: CAWSLQGNSPLHF; CDR3nt: TGTGCCTGGAGTTTACAGGGAAATTCACCCCTCCACTTT
d_gene: TRBD1; abundance: -; v_gene: TRBV5-1; j_gene: TRBJ2-3; CDR3aa: CASSLDAGGVGDTQYF; CDR3nt: TGCGCCAGCAGCTTGGATGCAGGGGGAGTCGGAGATACGCAGTATTTT
d_gene: -; abundance: -; v_gene: TRBV7-8; j_gene: TRBJ1-5; CDR3aa: CASSLGWPGGQPQHF; CDR3nt: TGTGCCAGCAGCTTAGGCTGGCCGGGGGGTCAGCCCCAGCATTTT
d_gene: -; abundance: -; v_gene: TRBV6-6; j_gene: TRBJ2-5; CDR3aa: CASKGGTETQYF; CDR3nt: TGTGCCAGCAAAGGAGGGACCGAGACCCAGTACTTC
d_gene: -; abundance: -; v_gene: TRBV18; j_gene: TRBJ2-1; CDR3aa: CASSPPGRLGHNEQFF; CDR3nt: TGTGCCAGCTCACCTCCAGGACGACTGGGGCACAATGAGCAGTTCTTC
d_gene: -; abundance: -; v_gene: TRBV7-2; j_gene: TRBJ2-7; CDR3aa: CASSLVPRGAVPSYEQYF; CDR3nt: TGTGCCAGCAGCTTAGTTCCCCGGGGGGCCGTACCCTCCTACGAGCAGTACTTC
d_gene: -; abundance: -; v_gene: TRBV4-1; j_gene: TRBJ1-4; CDR3aa: CASSYQDGRGGKLFF; CDR3nt: TGCGCCAGCAGCTATCAGGACGGCCGGGGGGGAAAACTGTTTTTT
d_gene: TRBD1; abundance: -; v_gene: TRBV29-1; j_gene: TRBJ2-7; CDR3aa: CSAGQGTYEQYF; CDR3nt: TGCAGCGCCGGACAGGGAACCTACGAGCAGTACTTC
d_gene: -; abundance: -; v_gene: TRBV28; j_gene: TRBJ2-6; CDR3aa: CASKLAGANVLTF; CDR3nt: TGTGCCAGCAAACTTGCTGGGGCCAACGTCCTGACTTTC
d_gene: TRBD1; abundance: once; v_gene: TRBV28; j_gene: TRBJ2-5; CDR3aa: CASSIGTDRVETQYF; CDR3nt: TGTGCCAGCAGTATAGGGACAGACAGGGTCGAGACCCAGTACTTC
d_gene: -; abundance: few; v_gene: TRBV2; j_gene: TRBJ1-5; CDR3aa: CASSRDNNQPQHF; CDR3nt: TGTGCCAGCAGTAGGGACAACAATCAGCCCCAGCATTTT
d_gene: -; abundance: -; v_gene: TRBV5-4; j_gene: TRBJ2-7; CDR3aa: CASSLEAGAHEQYF; CDR3nt: TGTGCCAGCAGCTTGGAGGCGGGGGCCCACGAGCAGTACTTC
d_gene: TRBD1; abundance: once; v_gene: TRBV18; j_gene: TRBJ1-1; CDR3aa: CASSPDTTGGFEAFF; CDR3nt: TGTGCCAGCTCACCGGATACGACAGGGGGCTTTGAAGCTTTCTTT
d_gene: -; abundance: -; v_gene: TRBV11-2; j_gene: TRBJ1-1; CDR3aa: CASSWGQMNTEAFF; CDR3nt: TGTGCCAGCAGCTGGGGACAAATGAACACTGAAGCTTTCTTT
d_gene: -; abundance: -; v_gene: TRBV7-2; j_gene: TRBJ2-5; CDR3aa: CASTRAGLGTQYF; CDR3nt: TGTGCCAGCACTCGGGCGGGGCTTGGGACCCAGTACTTC
d_gene: TRBD1; abundance: -; v_gene: TRBV19; j_gene: TRBJ1-2; CDR3aa: CASTDYGQGSNYGYTF; CDR3nt: TGTGCCAGTACCGACTACGGACAGGGGAGCAACTATGGCTACACCTTC
d_gene: TRBD1; abundance: -; v_gene: TRBV30; j_gene: TRBJ2-1; CDR3aa: CAWSEGQGAYNEQFF; CDR3nt: TGTGCCTGGAGTGAGGGACAGGGGGCCTACAATGAGCAGTTCTTC
d_gene: TRBD1; abundance: once; v_gene: TRBV5-6; j_gene: TRBJ2-5; CDR3aa: CASVGTGAGKTQYF; CDR3nt: TGTGCCAGCGTCGGGACAGGGGCCGGAAAGACCCAGTACTTC
d_gene: TRBD2; abundance: -; v_gene: TRBV6-5; j_gene: TRBJ2-2; CDR3aa: CASSYQLAGGTGELFF; CDR3nt: TGTGCCAGCAGTTACCAACTAGCGGGAGGCACCGGGGAGCTGTTTTTT
d_gene: -; abundance: few; v_gene: TRBV30; j_gene: TRBJ2-1; CDR3aa: CAWSRSINEQFF; CDR3nt: TGTGCCTGGAGTAGGAGTATAAATGAGCAGTTCTTC
d_gene: TRBD1; abundance: -; v_gene: TRBV6-1; j_gene: TRBJ2-1; CDR3aa: CASSEFRTGGYNEQFF; CDR3nt: TGTGCCAGCAGTGAATTCAGGACAGGGGGCTACAATGAGCAGTTCTTC
d_gene: -; abundance: few; v_gene: TRBV6-6; j_gene: TRBJ2-1; CDR3aa: CASSPGTPIWFF; CDR3nt: TGTGCCAGCAGTCCCGGGACTCCAATATGGTTCTTC
d_gene: -; abundance: -; v_gene: TRBV28; j_gene: TRBJ2-7; CDR3aa: CAISAGWDFRDEQYF; CDR3nt: TGTGCCATTTCGGCAGGATGGGACTTCCGGGACGAGCAGTACTTC
d_gene: TRBD1; abundance: -; v_gene: TRBV5-1; j_gene: TRBJ2-5; CDR3aa: CASSPRTGLRQETQYF; CDR3nt: TGCGCCAGCAGCCCCCGGACAGGGCTCCGCCAAGAGACCCAGTACTTC
d_gene: TRBD1; abundance: -; v_gene: TRBV28; j_gene: TRBJ1-2; CDR3aa: CASRSGGNYGYTF; CDR3nt: TGTGCCAGCAGGTCAGGGGGAAACTATGGCTACACCTTC